This passage covers 32 T cell receptor beta chains from one sample sequenced in a study of blood T cell repertoires in COVID-19. Data came from immunoSEQ multiplex PCR; TCRdb stores just in-frame clones and leaves some out. The table lists some 210,000 clones, about nine tenths of them singletons. The sequencing input was peripheral blood. The receptors originated from a woman in her forties with acute or convalescent COVID-19.

V gene TRBV6-5 combines with J gene TRBJ1-2; 8 positions agree with TRBD1. The CDR3 length is 12 residues. V lost 5 bases to trimming and J lost 6 bases; unmatched junction nucleotides: 2. Looked up from germline, CDR1 is MNHEY and CDR2 is SVGAGI. The CDR3 here is CASSQGAHGYTF. The DNA of the CDR3 is TGTGCCAGCAGTCAGGGGGCGCATGGCTACACCTTC.

This chain uses TRBV21-1 with TRBJ1-1; the table names TRBD1, a call not compared with the DNA. TRBV21-1 is an annotated pseudogene. The length of the CDR3 is 18 residues. In DNA form, the CDR3 reads TGTGCCAGCAGCAAACCCACCCCGAGTGCAGGATGGGACACTGAAGCTTTCTTT. Translating gives CASSKPTPSAGWDTEAFF.

The V gene is TRBV2, the J gene TRBJ1-1; D perhaps matches TRBD1 (6 bases). The length of the CDR3 is 13 residues. Germline loops: CDR1 SNHLY, CDR2 FYNNEI. V was trimmed by 4 bases and J by 3 bases, leaving 9 bases between them. The CDR3 loop is CASSVGGYTEAFF. The CDR3 DNA follows: TGTGCCAGCAGTGTAGGGGGATACACTGAAGCTTTCTTT.

The chain is built from TRBV6-1 and TRBJ2-5; TRBD2 matches 8 bases. V shed 4 bases, J shed 1 base, and the junction held 8 bases outside the gene matches. The CDR3 has 16 amino acids. Germline CDR1 MNHNS, CDR2 SASEGT. DNA for the CDR3: TGTGCCAGCAGTGGGGGGCAGGGGACTAGCCAAGAGACCCAGTACTTC. Amino acids: CASSGGQGTSQETQYF.

The rearrangement uses TRBV5-1 and TRBJ2-5; TRBD1 matches at 8 bases. The CDR3 is 14 amino acids. After removal of 4 bases from V and 1 base from J, the junction contained 3 bases not matched to a gene. Germline V lookup: CDR1 SGHRS, CDR2 YFSETQ. The CDR3 region has the DNA TGCGCCAGCAGCCTGGACAGGGCCCAAGAGACCCAGTACTTC. Protein sequence: CASSLDRAQETQYF.

The chain carries TRBV10-3 and TRBJ2-3, with 8 bases identical to TRBD2. V dropped 2 bases and J dropped 6; count of bases not matched to a gene: 4. The CDR3 is 14 residues long. CDR1 and CDR2 (germline): ENHRY, SYGVKD. The CDR3 spells CAISEQRGRDTQYF. The DNA of the CDR3 is TGTGCCATCAGTGAGCAGCGGGGGAGGGATACGCAGTATTTT.

The rearrangement links TRBV28 to TRBJ1-2, with D possibly matching TRBD1 (6 bases). The CDR3 sequence is 17 residues long. Trimming took off 3 bases at V and 7 bases at J, with 24 bases between the two ends. Germline assignment: CDR1 MDHEN and CDR2 SYDVKM. CDR3 residues: CASSFSSFPGAVTGYTF. The CDR3, as DNA: TGTGCCAGCAGTTTTTCGTCGTTTCCAGGGGCCGTCACTGGCTACACCTTC.

The chain employs TRBV3-1 (or the pseudogene TRBV3-2) and TRBJ1-1; 8 bases agree with TRBD1. The CDR3 is 17 residues long. Unmatched junction bases numbered 13, after V lost 3 bases and J lost 4 bases. Germline CDR1 LGHDT, CDR2 YNNKEL (reference sequence). The CDR3 DNA reads TGTGCCAGCAGCCAGGGGGGGACAGGAGGCTTTAGCACTGAAGCTTTCTTT. Residues: CASSQGGTGGFSTEAFF.

J is TRBJ1-1 and V is TRBV29-1; D unresolved. From germline, CDR1 is SQVTM and CDR2 ANQGSEA. The CDR3 runs to 12 residues. The V end lost 2 bases, the J end lost 1 base, and 5 bases lay between the germline ends. CDR3 sequence: CSVEIWNTEAFF. In DNA form, the CDR3 reads TGCAGCGTTGAAATCTGGAACACTGAAGCTTTCTTT. The variable domain in full, with the rest retrieved from reference TRBV29-1 and TRBJ1-1, is SAVISQKPSRDICQRGTSLTIQCQVDSQVTMMFWYRQQPGQSLTLIATANQGSEATYESGFVIDKFPISRPNLTFSTLTVSNMSPEDSSIYLCSVEIWNTEAFFGQGTRLTVV.

This rearrangement joins TRBV9 to TRBJ1-4; D gene ambiguous. V lost 3 bases to trimming and J lost 4 bases, with 10 bases between them. CDR3 length: 14 amino acids. Germline CDR1 is SGDLS and CDR2 is YYNGEE. This CDR3 is CASSGEGVNEKLFF. DNA for the CDR3: TGTGCCAGCAGCGGAGAAGGAGTTAATGAAAAACTGTTTTTT.

Only one count was recorded for this clone. The chain recombines TRBV6-5 with TRBJ1-2, with D unresolved. V gave up 0 bases and J gave up 6 bases, with 11 bases separating them. The CDR3 is 14 amino acids. Germline V CDR1 and CDR2: MNHEY, SVGAGI. Written as DNA, the CDR3 is TGTGCCAGCAGTTACTCGGGGAGGCATGATGGCTACACCTTC. Amino acids: CASSYSGRHDGYTF.

This clone appeared a few times. The chain combines TRBV2 with TRBJ1-2, with 7 bases that match TRBD1. Germline V CDR1 and CDR2: SNHLY, FYNNEI. After removal of 6 bases from V and 2 bases from J, the junction contained 6 bases not matched to a gene. The length of the CDR3 is 14 residues. CDR3 sequence (DNA): TGTGCCAGCAGGACGGACAGGACAAACTATGGCTACACCTTC. Its protein is CASRTDRTNYGYTF.

The genes are TRBV5-1 and TRBJ1-4; a possible D gene is TRBD1 (6 bases). There are 14 residues in the CDR3. In germline, CDR1 is SGHRS, CDR2 YFSETQ. V lost 4 bases, J lost 2 bases, and 9 bases lay in between. CDR3 in DNA: TGCGCCAGCAGCCCGGACAGCACTAATGAAAAACTGTTTTTT. It yields the protein CASSPDSTNEKLFF. The full variable domain, its missing parts supplied by reference TRBV5-1 and TRBJ1-4, is KAGVTQTPRYLIKTRGQQVTLSCSPISGHRSVSWYQQTPGQGLQFLFEYFSETQRNKGNFPGRFSGRQFSNSRSEMNVSTLELGDSALYLCASSPDSTNEKLFFGSGTQLSVL.

V and J are TRBV19 and TRBJ1-2, with 7 positions matching TRBD1. Germline assignment: CDR1 LNHDA and CDR2 SQIVND (reference sequence). J gave up 6 bases and V 6 bases, and 10 bases lay outside the gene matches. The CDR3 is 14 residues long. CDR3 bases: TGTGCCAGTAGGGATATCGACAGGGAGAATGGCTACACCTTC. Translated: CASRDIDRENGYTF. The full variable domain, in which reference TRBV19 and TRBJ1-2 provide the parts outside the CDR3, is DGGITQSPKYLFRKEGQNVTLSCEQNLNHDAMYWYRQDPGQGLRLIYYSQIVNDFQKGDIAEGYSVSREKKESFPLTVTSAQKNPTAFYLCASRDIDRENGYTFGSGTRLTVV.

This chain connects TRBV19 to TRBJ1-5; 8 bases align to TRBD1. Trimming removed 7 bases from V and 4 bases from J; junction bases left unmatched: 9. The CDR3 totals 15 residues. Looked up from germline, CDR1 is LNHDA and CDR2 is SQIVND (reference sequence). CDR3 coding DNA: TGTGCCAGTAAATACCGGGACAGGACGAATCAGCCCCAGCATTTT. Amino acid sequence: CASKYRDRTNQPQHF. Based on the CDR3 plus reference TRBV19 and TRBJ1-5, the full variable domain is DGGITQSPKYLFRKEGQNVTLSCEQNLNHDAMYWYRQDPGQGLRLIYYSQIVNDFQKGDIAEGYSVSREKKESFPLTVTSAQKNPTAFYLCASKYRDRTNQPQHFGDGTRLSIL.

J is TRBJ1-1 and V is TRBV5-1; D might be TRBD1 (6 bases). Germline CDR1 and CDR2: SGHRS and YFSETQ. V lost 3 bases to trimming and J lost 6 bases, with 12 bases between them. The CDR3 is 13 residues long. The CDR3 coding sequence is TGCGCCAGCAGCTCCGTTGGGACACCTGAAGCTTTCTTT. It encodes CASSSVGTPEAFF.

V and J are TRBV5-1 and TRBJ1-3, with D perhaps TRBD1 (5 bases). The ends were cut back, 4 bases at V and 4 bases at J, with 9 bases in the middle. The germline V gene has CDR1 SGHRS and CDR2 YFSETQ. This CDR3 region has 13 residues. CDR3 amino acids: CASSGAEGNTIYF. The CDR3 DNA follows: TGCGCCAGCAGCGGGGCGGAGGGAAACACCATATATTTT.

The chain couples TRBV12-3 or TRBV12-4 to TRBJ1-1, with D hard to call. V was cut by 8 bases and J by 1 base, with 8 bases left in between. This CDR3 has 12 amino acids. The CDR3 loop reads CASRPGNTEAFF. The CDR3 nucleotides are TGTGCCAGCCGACCGGGGAACACTGAAGCTTTCTTT.

This clone has just one count. This chain uses TRBV29-1 with TRBJ2-3, with D maybe TRBD1 (6 bases). Germline V gives CDR1 SQVTM, CDR2 ANQGSEA. V lost 0 bases and J 8 bases, leaving 12 bases between the germline ends. This CDR3 spans 13 amino acids. CDR3: CSVEDAGDGTQYF. CDR3 nucleotides: TGCAGCGTTGAAGATGCAGGGGATGGTACGCAGTATTTT.

CDR3 in amino acids: CASSRSQGAGELFF. The DNA for the CDR3 is TGTGCCAGCAGCAGGTCCCAAGGGGCCGGGGAGCTGTTTTTT. This chain connects TRBV5-8 to TRBJ2-2; maybe TRBD1 (5 bases). In germline, CDR1 is SGHTS, CDR2 YDEGEE. With 4 bases removed from V and 6 bases from J, the gap between germline ends came to 13 bases. The CDR3 has 14 amino acids.

The genes are TRBV9 and TRBJ2-3; 8 nucleotides align to TRBD2. Germline V lookup: CDR1 SGDLS, CDR2 YYNGEE. The V and J ends lost 4 bases and 5 bases, in that order; junction bases with no gene match: 6. This CDR3 has 14 residues. For the CDR3, the DNA is TGTGCCAGCAGCCAGGGACTAGAAGTAGATACGCAGTATTTT. Its translation: CASSQGLEVDTQYF.

This sequence joins TRBV6-5 and TRBJ1-2, with TRBD1 identical over 9 bases. Germline CDR1 and CDR2: MNHEY and SVGAGI. V lost 4 bases to trimming and J lost 6 bases; unmatched junction nucleotides: 9. The CDR3 is 15 residues long. CDR3 sequence (DNA): TGTGCCAGCAGTTCCCCAAGACAGGGGGAGGATGGCTACACCTTC. Its translation: CASSSPRQGEDGYTF.

The rearrangement uses TRBV4-1 and TRBJ1-1; D remains ambiguous. V shed 3 bases and J shed 3 bases, with 14 bases lying between them. CDR3 size: 15 residues. Germline V CDR1 and CDR2: MGHRA, YSYEKL. The CDR3 nucleotides read TGCGCCAGCAGCCATGAGGCACAAAGTGACACTGAAGCTTTCTTT. Translation gives CASSHEAQSDTEAFF.

V is TRBV5-5 and J is TRBJ1-1, with 7 bases identical to TRBD1. Germline V gives CDR1 SGHKS, CDR2 YYEKEE (reference sequence). The CDR3 is 16 residues long. The junction had 9 bases not matched to a gene; V was cut back by 4 bases and J by 0 bases. CDR3 loop: CASSRTGTEMNTEAFF. Here the CDR3 DNA reads TGTGCCAGCAGCCGAACTGGGACAGAGATGAACACTGAAGCTTTCTTT.

This chain uses TRBV3-1 (or the pseudogene TRBV3-2) with TRBJ2-2, with a possible D match to TRBD2 (6 bases). Trimming took 5 bases from V and 4 from J, leaving 17 bases between them. Germline-derived CDR1 and CDR2 are LGHDT and YNNKEL (reference sequence). CDR3 length equals 16 residues. The CDR3: CASSAARLEGTGELFF. As DNA, the CDR3 is TGTGCCAGCAGCGCTGCTAGACTAGAAGGCACCGGGGAGCTGTTTTTT.

With regard to this clone: Different DNA sequences within this sample yield the same CDR3. The J gene is TRBJ2-1, the V gene TRBV12-3 or TRBV12-4, with D possibly being TRBD2 (5 bases). The V end was cut by 1 base, the J end by 7 bases, with 5 bases between. The CDR3 covers 12 residues. CDR3 nucleotides: TGTGCCAGCAGTTTAGGGAGGAATGAGCAGTTCTTC. Translation: CASSLGRNEQFF.

The chain links TRBV28 to TRBJ2-3; 8 positions match TRBD2. V lost 6 bases, J lost 1 base, and 12 bases stayed unmatched. The CDR3 is 17 amino acids. In germline, CDR1 is MDHEN, CDR2 SYDVKM. The CDR3 protein is CASRLPPGGMGTDTQYF. In DNA form, the CDR3 reads TGTGCCAGCAGGCTCCCCCCGGGGGGGATGGGCACAGATACGCAGTATTTT.

The V gene is TRBV6-5, the J gene TRBJ1-3; D remains unclear. V was pared by 4 bases and J by 3 bases, with 13 bases between. Germline V gene data show CDR1 as MNHEY and CDR2 as SVGAGI. The CDR3 loop spans 15 amino acids. The CDR3 reads CASSSRPPFGNTIYF. The CDR3 nucleotides are TGTGCCAGCAGTTCTCGTCCCCCGTTTGGAAACACCATATATTTT.

The V and J genes are TRBV2 and TRBJ1-3, with D unresolved. V was cut by 6 bases and J by 2 bases, with 11 bases left in between. The CDR3 is 14 residues long. CDR1 and CDR2 (germline): SNHLY, FYNNEI. The CDR3 region has the DNA TGTGCCAGCAGAGATCCTAATCCTGGAAACACCATATATTTT. Protein: CASRDPNPGNTIYF.

The chain has TRBV4-1 and TRBJ1-4; a weak D match, TRBD1 (6 bases). The V end was cut by 1 base, the J end by 5 bases, with 11 bases between. CDR1 and CDR2 from the germline V gene are MGHRA and YSYEKL. The CDR3 has 15 amino acids. CDR3 nucleotides: TGCGCCAGCAGCCAAGTGGGGGCGGAAAATGAAAAACTGTTTTTT. Translation gives CASSQVGAENEKLFF.

The chain is built from TRBV12-5 and TRBJ1-6; D gene unclear. The CDR3 has 15 residues. With 0 bases removed from V and 7 bases from J, the gap between germline ends came to 10 bases. Germline CDR1 and CDR2: LGHNT and FRNRAP. The CDR3 loop reads CASGLVLRGNSPLHF. The CDR3 bases are TGTGCTAGTGGTTTGGTACTACGGGGAAATTCACCCCTCCACTTT.

The chain carries TRBV4-1 and TRBJ1-2; tentatively, D is TRBD1 (5 bases). Germline V CDR1 and CDR2: MGHRA, YSYEKL. The CDR3 totals 15 residues. V was cut by 3 bases and J by 0 bases, with 11 bases left in between. The CDR3 is CASSQGGGANYGYTF. The DNA of the CDR3 is TGCGCCAGCAGCCAGGGGGGTGGGGCTAACTATGGCTACACCTTC.